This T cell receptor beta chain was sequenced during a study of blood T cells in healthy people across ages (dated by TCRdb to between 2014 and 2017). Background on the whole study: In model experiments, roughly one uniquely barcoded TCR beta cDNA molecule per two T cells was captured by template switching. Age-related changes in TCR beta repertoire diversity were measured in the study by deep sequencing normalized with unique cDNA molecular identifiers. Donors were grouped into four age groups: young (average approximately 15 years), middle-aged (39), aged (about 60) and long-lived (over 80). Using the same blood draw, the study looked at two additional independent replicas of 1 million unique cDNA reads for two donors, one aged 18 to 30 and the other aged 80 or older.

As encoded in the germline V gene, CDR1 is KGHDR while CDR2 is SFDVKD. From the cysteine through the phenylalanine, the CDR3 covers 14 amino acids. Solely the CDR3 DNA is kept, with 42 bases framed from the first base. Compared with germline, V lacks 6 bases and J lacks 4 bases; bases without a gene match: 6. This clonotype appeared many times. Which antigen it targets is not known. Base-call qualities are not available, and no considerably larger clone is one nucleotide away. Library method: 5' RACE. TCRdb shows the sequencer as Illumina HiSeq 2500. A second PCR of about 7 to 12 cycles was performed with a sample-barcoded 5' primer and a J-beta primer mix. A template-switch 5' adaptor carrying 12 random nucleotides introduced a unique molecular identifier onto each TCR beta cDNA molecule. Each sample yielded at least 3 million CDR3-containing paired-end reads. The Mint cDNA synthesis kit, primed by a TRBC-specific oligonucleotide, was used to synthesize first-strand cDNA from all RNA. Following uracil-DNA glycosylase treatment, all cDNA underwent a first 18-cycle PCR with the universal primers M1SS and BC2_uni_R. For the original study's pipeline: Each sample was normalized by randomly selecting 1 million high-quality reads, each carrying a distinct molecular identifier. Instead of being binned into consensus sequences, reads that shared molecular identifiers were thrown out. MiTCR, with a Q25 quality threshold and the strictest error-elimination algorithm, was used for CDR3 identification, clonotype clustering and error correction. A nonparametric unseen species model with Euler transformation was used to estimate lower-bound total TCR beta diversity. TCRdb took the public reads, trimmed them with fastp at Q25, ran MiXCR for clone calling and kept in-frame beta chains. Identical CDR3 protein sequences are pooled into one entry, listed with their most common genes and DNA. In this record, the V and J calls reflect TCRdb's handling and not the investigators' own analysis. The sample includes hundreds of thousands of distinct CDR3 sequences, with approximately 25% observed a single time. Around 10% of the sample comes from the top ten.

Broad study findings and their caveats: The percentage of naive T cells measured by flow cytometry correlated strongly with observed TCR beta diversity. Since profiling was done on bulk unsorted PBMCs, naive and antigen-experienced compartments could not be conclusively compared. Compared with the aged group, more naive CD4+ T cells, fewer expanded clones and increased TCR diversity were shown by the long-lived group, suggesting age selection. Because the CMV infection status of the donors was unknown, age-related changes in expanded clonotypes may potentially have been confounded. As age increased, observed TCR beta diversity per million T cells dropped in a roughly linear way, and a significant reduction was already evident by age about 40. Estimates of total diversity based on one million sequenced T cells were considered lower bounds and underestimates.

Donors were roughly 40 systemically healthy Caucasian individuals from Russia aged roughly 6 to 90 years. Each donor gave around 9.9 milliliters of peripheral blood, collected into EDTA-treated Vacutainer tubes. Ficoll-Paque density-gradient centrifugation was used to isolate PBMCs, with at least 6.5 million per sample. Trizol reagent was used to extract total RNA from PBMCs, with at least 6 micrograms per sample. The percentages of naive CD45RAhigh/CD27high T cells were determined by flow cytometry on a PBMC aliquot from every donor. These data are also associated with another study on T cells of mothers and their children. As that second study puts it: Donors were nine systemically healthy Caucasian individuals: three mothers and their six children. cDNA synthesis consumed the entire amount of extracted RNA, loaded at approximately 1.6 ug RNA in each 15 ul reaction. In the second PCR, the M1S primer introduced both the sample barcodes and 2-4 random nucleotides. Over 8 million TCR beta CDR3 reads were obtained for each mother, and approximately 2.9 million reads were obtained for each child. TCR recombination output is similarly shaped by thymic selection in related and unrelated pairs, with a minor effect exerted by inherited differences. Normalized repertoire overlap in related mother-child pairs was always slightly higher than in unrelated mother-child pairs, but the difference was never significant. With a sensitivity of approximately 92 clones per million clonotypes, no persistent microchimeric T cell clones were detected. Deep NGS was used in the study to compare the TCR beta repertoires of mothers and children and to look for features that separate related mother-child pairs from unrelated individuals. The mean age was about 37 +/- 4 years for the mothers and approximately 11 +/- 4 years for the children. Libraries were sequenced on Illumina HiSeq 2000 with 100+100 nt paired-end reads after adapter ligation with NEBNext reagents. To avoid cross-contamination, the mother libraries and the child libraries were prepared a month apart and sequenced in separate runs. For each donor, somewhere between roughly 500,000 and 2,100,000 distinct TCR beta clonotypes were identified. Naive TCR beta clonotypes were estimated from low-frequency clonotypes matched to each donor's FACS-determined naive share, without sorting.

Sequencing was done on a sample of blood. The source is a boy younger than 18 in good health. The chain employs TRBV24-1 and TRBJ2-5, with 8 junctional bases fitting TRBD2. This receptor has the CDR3 CATSPRGGAETQYF. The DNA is TGTGCCACCAGTCCCCGGGGGGGCGCAGAGACCCAGTACTTC.